These 21 T cell receptor beta chains were all obtained from the same sample, sequenced in a study of human thymus T cells. Thymic material originated from resections removed in the course of corrective heart surgery. Measured with immunoSEQ multiplex PCR; TCRdb has only the in-frame clones, and not every one. The data hold about 130,000 clones, with around 94% observed a single time. The source material was thymus tissue. The receptors shown here come from a boy younger than two with a congenital heart defect but otherwise immunologically healthy.

This sequence joins TRBV7-9 and TRBJ2-1; 16 positions agree with TRBD2. Per germline, CDR1 SEHNR and CDR2 FQNEAQ (reference sequence). This CDR3 is 17 amino acids long. Germline trimming cut 0 bases from V and 5 bases from J; bases unmatched to any gene: 1. The CDR3: CASSLAGTSGGDNEQFF. As DNA, the CDR3 is TGTGCCAGCAGCTTAGCCGGGACTAGCGGGGGGGACAATGAGCAGTTCTTC.

V gene TRBV28 combines with J gene TRBJ1-4, with D uncertain. CDR3 length: 16 residues. Germline V gene data show CDR1 as MDHEN and CDR2 as SYDVKM. V was cut by 8 bases and J by 7 bases, with 23 bases left in between. CDR3 region: CASRYTPPLAGEKLFF. As DNA, the CDR3 is TGTGCCAGCCGATATACGCCACCCCTGGCGGGTGAAAAACTGTTTTTT.

V gene TRBV27 combines with J gene TRBJ1-5; TRBD1 matches at 10 bases. The trim removed 4 bases at V and 6 bases at J, leaving 12 bases unmatched. The CDR3 is made up of 17 amino acids. Germline CDR1 and CDR2: MNHEY and SMNVEV (reference sequence). CDR3: CASSSIYRDRGGQPQHF. CDR3 coding DNA: TGTGCCAGCAGTTCGATTTACAGGGACAGGGGTGGTCAGCCCCAGCATTTT.

The chain has TRBV6-5 and TRBJ1-6; D may be TRBD1 (6 bases). The germline V and J ends were trimmed by 3 bases and 6 bases, with 15 bases remaining between them. Germline V gene sequence: CDR1 MNHEY, CDR2 SVGAGI. This CDR3 spans 16 amino acids. The chain's CDR3 is CASSYLWGAGNSPLHF. CDR3 bases: TGTGCCAGCAGTTATCTTTGGGGGGCTGGTAATTCACCCCTCCACTTT.

CDR3 nucleotides: TGTGCCAGCAGGCGGGGACGAAACACCCCCAACACCGGGGAGCTGTTTTTT. Its translation is CASRRGRNTPNTGELFF. The rearrangement uses TRBV11-3 and TRBJ2-2; D is possibly TRBD2 (6 bases). Per the germline V gene, CDR1 is SGHNT and CDR2 is YENEEA. CDR3 size: 17 residues. The germline V and J ends were trimmed by 6 bases and 2 bases, with 19 bases remaining between them.

The chain recombines TRBV30 with TRBJ1-3, with D maybe TRBD1 (5 bases). The germline V gene has CDR1 GTSNPN and CDR2 SVGIG (reference sequence). This CDR3 spans 13 amino acids. Trimming removed 4 bases at V and 0 bases at J, with 7 bases between. The CDR3 sequence: CAWKGSSGNTIYF. The CDR3, as DNA: TGTGCCTGGAAGGGGAGCTCTGGAAACACCATATATTTT.

This chain joins TRBV6-1 and TRBJ2-1, with D maybe TRBD2 (6 bases). Germline CDR1 reads MNHNS; CDR2 reads SASEGT. Trimming shortened V by 5 bases and J by 7 bases, and 12 bases separated the two germline ends. This CDR3 region has 13 residues. As DNA, the CDR3 is TGTGCCAGCAGTCCGGGGCGGGAAAATGAGCAGTTCTTC. Protein sequence: CASSPGRENEQFF.

The genes are TRBV11-2 and TRBJ2-7, with 11 positions matching TRBD1. The trim removed 2 bases at V and 5 bases at J, leaving 11 bases unmatched. Per the germline V gene, CDR1 is SGHAT and CDR2 is FQNNGV. The CDR3 contains 17 residues. The CDR3 here is CASSLFRSGQGDHEQYF. The CDR3 DNA follows: TGTGCCAGCAGCTTATTTCGGTCGGGACAGGGGGACCACGAGCAGTACTTC.

This chain connects TRBV19 to TRBJ2-1, with 9 bases lining up with TRBD1. V was clipped by 5 bases and J by 7 bases; unmatched bases: 9. The CDR3 sequence is 15 residues long. Germline V gives CDR1 LNHDA, CDR2 SQIVND (reference sequence). The CDR3: CASSLDRGGRNEQFF. In DNA form, the CDR3 reads TGTGCCAGTAGTCTGGACAGGGGAGGTAGAAATGAGCAGTTCTTC. Full variable domain (remainder filled in from reference TRBV19 and TRBJ2-1): DGGITQSPKYLFRKEGQNVTLSCEQNLNHDAMYWYRQDPGQGLRLIYYSQIVNDFQKGDIAEGYSVSREKKESFPLTVTSAQKNPTAFYLCASSLDRGGRNEQFFGPGTRLTVL.

This clone was seen once. The chain joins TRBV19 to TRBJ1-4, with D possibly being TRBD1 (6 bases). CDR3 length equals 13 residues. Germline V gene lookup returns CDR1 LNHDA and CDR2 SQIVND (reference sequence). Trimming took off 5 bases at V and 8 bases at J, with 12 bases between the two ends. CDR3 residues: CASSGPTGEKLFF. The CDR3, as DNA: TGTGCCAGTAGTGGCCCCACAGGGGAAAAACTGTTTTTT.

This sequence joins TRBV7-6 and TRBJ1-1, with no clear D. Germline CDR1 reads SGHVS; CDR2 reads FNYEAQ. CDR3 length equals 14 residues. Trimming stripped 1 base from V and 2 bases from J, with 8 bases between. In DNA form, the CDR3 reads TGTGCCAGCAGCTTAGTAGAGGGAAACACTGAAGCTTTCTTT. Translation: CASSLVEGNTEAFF. Full variable domain (rest looked up from reference TRBV7-6 and TRBJ1-1): GAGVSQSPRYKVTKRGQDVALRCDPISGHVSLYWYRQALGQGPEFLTYFNYEAQQDKSGLPNDRFSAERPEGSISTLTIQRTEQRDSAMYRCASSLVEGNTEAFFGQGTRLTVV.

The chain combines TRBV4-1 with TRBJ2-3; D not certain. Trimming cost V 4 bases and J 1 base, with 15 bases left between them. Looked up from germline, CDR1 is MGHRA and CDR2 is YSYEKL. The CDR3 is 16 residues long. DNA of the CDR3: TGCGCCAGCAGCCGGAGCCGTGGTTGCCGCACAGATACGCAGTATTTT. Translation: CASSRSRGCRTDTQYF.

The gene calls are TRBV5-1 and TRBJ2-3; unclear D gene. Looked up from germline, CDR1 is SGHRS and CDR2 is YFSETQ. Trimming took 2 bases from V and 1 from J, leaving 14 bases between them. The length of the CDR3 is 16 residues. The DNA of the CDR3 is TGCGCCAGCAGCTTTTGTTCGAAAGGCCGCACAGATACGCAGTATTTT. Protein: CASSFCSKGRTDTQYF.

The chain combines TRBV19 with TRBJ1-5, with a tentative D call TRBD1 (6 bases). The CDR3 has 12 amino acids. V was shortened by 7 bases and J by 5 bases, with 9 bases between the two germline ends. Germline assignment: CDR1 LNHDA and CDR2 SQIVND (reference sequence). CDR3 DNA sequence: TGTGCCAGTAACAAGGGGGATCAGCCCCAGCATTTT. This sequence encodes CASNKGDQPQHF.

The V call is TRBV5-1, the J call TRBJ2-7; D is possibly TRBD1 (6 bases). This CDR3 has 12 amino acids. Per the germline V gene, CDR1 is SGHRS and CDR2 is YFSETQ. The V end was cut by 5 bases, the J end by 5 bases, with 11 bases between. The DNA of the CDR3 is TGCGCCAGCAGGGCAGGGGAAAACGAGCAGTACTTC. Protein product: CASRAGENEQYF.

The rearrangement links TRBV14 to TRBJ2-2, with 7 bases fitting TRBD1. The CDR3 has 15 amino acids. CDR1 and CDR2 from the germline V gene are SGHDN and FVKESK. The ends lost 3 bases at V and 7 bases at J; junction bases unmatched: 8. The CDR3 loop is CASSQSGGVVGELFF. The CDR3 DNA reads TGTGCCAGCAGCCAGTCAGGGGGAGTCGTCGGGGAGCTGTTTTTT.

This chain joins TRBV30 and TRBJ1-4; D unresolved. The CDR3 has 13 residues. V gave up 0 bases and J gave up 2 bases, with 4 bases separating them. Germline CDR1 GTSNPN, CDR2 SVGIG (reference sequence). The CDR3 here is CAWSVGTNEKLFF. Written as DNA, the CDR3 is TGTGCCTGGAGTGTAGGGACTAATGAAAAACTGTTTTTT.

The chain combines TRBV6-7 with TRBJ2-6; D is ambiguous. TRBV6-7 is noted as an ORF with a role that remains uncertain. Trimming removed 2 bases at V and 3 bases at J, with 5 bases between. The length of the CDR3 is 14 residues. The CDR3 DNA sequence: TGTGCCAGCAGTTACCGACATGGGGCCAACGTCCTGACTTTC. This encodes CASSYRHGANVLTF.

This sequence joins TRBV10-3 and TRBJ1-1; 7 positions agree with TRBD1. V was clipped by 11 bases and J by 5 bases; unmatched bases: 11. Germline CDR1 reads ENHRY; CDR2 reads SYGVKD. This CDR3 comprises 13 residues. The CDR3 reads CAALQGKGTEAFF. The CDR3 DNA is TGTGCCGCGCTACAGGGGAAGGGGACTGAAGCTTTCTTT.

The chain recombines TRBV5-5 with TRBJ1-1; D may be TRBD1 (5 bases). V was pared by 4 bases and J by 5 bases, with 21 bases between. CDR3 length: 16 amino acids. The germline V gene has CDR1 SGHKS and CDR2 YYEKEE (reference sequence). DNA of the CDR3: TGTGCCAGCAGCCCGCCGAGGACAAGTGAACAGACTGAAGCTTTCTTT. This gives the protein CASSPPRTSEQTEAFF. Supplemented by reference TRBV5-5 and TRBJ1-1, the full variable domain reads DAGVTQSPTHLIKTRGQQVTLRCSPISGHKSVSWYQQVLGQGPQFIFQYYEKEERGRGNFPDRFSARQFPNYSSELNVNALLLGDSALYLCASSPPRTSEQTEAFFGQGTRLTVV.

This chain links TRBV19 with TRBJ1-5; 7 nucleotides line up with TRBD1. V was clipped by 4 bases and J by 2 bases; unmatched bases: 5. The CDR3 has 15 residues. Looked up from germline, CDR1 is LNHDA and CDR2 is SQIVND (reference sequence). The CDR3 nucleotides read TGTGCCAGTAGTAGTCAAGGGGGCGGCAATCAGCCCCAGCATTTT. Protein sequence: CASSSQGGGNQPQHF.